This T cell receptor beta chain was sequenced during a study of blood T cell repertoires in COVID-19. Looking at the study overall: The samples span acute and convalescent COVID-19 from the United States, Italy and Spain.

While infection was still active, Seattle patients were enrolled and then followed longitudinally. This CDR3 has 17 residues. Germline lookup yields CDR1 MGHRA and CDR2 YSYEKL. V trimming: 3 bases; J trimming: 2 bases; junction bases outside the gene matches: 8. Clones were read by immunoSEQ multiplex PCR, and TCRdb kept only the in-frame ones, dropping some. The sample lists around 230,000 clones; roughly 85% were seen once. The source of this sequence is a man in his fifties or sixties with COVID-19, enrolled during active disease. This sequence joins TRBV4-1 and TRBJ2-3, with 10 bases matching TRBD2. Sequenced: peripheral blood. CDR3 amino acids: CASSQYSGGLITDTQYF. CDR3 bases: TGCGCCAGCAGCCAGTATAGCGGGGGGTTAATCACAGATACGCAGTATTTT.